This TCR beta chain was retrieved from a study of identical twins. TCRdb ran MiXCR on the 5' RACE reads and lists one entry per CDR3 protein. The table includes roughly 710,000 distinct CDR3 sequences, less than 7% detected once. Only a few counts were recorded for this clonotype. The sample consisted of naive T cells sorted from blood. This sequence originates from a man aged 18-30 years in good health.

The CDR3 region is CSARRGLAGLYEQYF. CDR3 nucleotide sequence: TGCAGTGCCCGTAGAGGACTAGCGGGACTCTACGAGCAGTACTTC. The V and J genes are TRBV20-1 and TRBJ2-7, with 12 positions matching TRBD2. This CDR3 is 15 amino acids long. Trimming cost V 6 bases and J 3 bases; bases outside gene matches: 9. CDR1 DFQATT and CDR2 SNEGSKA come from the germline V gene (reference sequence).